This T cell receptor beta chain derives from a study of blood T cell repertoires in COVID-19. Clones were read by immunoSEQ multiplex PCR, and TCRdb kept only the in-frame ones, dropping some. The sample carries 330,000 or so clones, approximately 89% recorded once. Individuals aged about 18 to 89 years were recruited from about two dozen US areas. Cohort 3 recovery required two negative PCRs, clearance, or symptom resolution. CDR3 length: 14 residues. V was shortened by 6 bases and J by 5 bases, with 17 bases between the two germline ends. CDR1 and CDR2 from the germline V gene are MNHEY and SMNVEV (reference sequence).

The rearrangement joins TRBV27 to TRBJ2-7, with D perhaps matching TRBD1 (5 bases). Sequencing input: PBMCs or T cells enriched from blood (not recorded which). The receptor's source is a man aged 30 to 39 who had recovered from COVID-19. The CDR3 loop reads CASSRLGVRNEQYF. As DNA, the CDR3 is TGTGCCAGCAGCCGCCTAGGGGTACGGAACGAGCAGTACTTC.